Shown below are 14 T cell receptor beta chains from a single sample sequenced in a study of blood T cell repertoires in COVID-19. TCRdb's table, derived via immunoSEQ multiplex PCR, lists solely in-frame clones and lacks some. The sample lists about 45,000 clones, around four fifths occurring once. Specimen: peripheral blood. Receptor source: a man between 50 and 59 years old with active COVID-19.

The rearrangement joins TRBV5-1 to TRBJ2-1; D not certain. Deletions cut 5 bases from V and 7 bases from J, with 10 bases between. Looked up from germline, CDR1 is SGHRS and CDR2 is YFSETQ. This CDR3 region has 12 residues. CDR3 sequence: CASSAEFNEQFF. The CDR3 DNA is TGCGCCAGCAGTGCGGAGTTTAATGAGCAGTTCTTC.

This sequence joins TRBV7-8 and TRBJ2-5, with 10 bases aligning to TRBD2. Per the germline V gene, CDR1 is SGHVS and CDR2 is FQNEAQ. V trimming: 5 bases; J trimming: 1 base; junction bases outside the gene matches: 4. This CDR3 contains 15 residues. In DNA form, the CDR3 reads TGTGCCAGCAGCACTAGCGGGGACCCCCAAGAGACCCAGTACTTC. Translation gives CASSTSGDPQETQYF. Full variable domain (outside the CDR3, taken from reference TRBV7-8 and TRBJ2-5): GAGVSQSPRYKVAKRGQDVALRCDPISGHVSLFWYQQALGQGPEFLTYFQNEAQLDKSGLPSDRFFAERPEGSVSTLKIQRTQQEDSAVYLCASSTSGDPQETQYFGPGTRLLVL.

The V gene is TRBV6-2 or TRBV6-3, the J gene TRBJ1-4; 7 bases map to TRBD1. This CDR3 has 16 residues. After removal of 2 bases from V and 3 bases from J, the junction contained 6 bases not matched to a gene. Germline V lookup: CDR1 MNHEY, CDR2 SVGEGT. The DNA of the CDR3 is TGTGCCAGCAGTTACGAACAGGGGTTGGCTAATGAAAAACTGTTTTTT. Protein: CASSYEQGLANEKLFF.

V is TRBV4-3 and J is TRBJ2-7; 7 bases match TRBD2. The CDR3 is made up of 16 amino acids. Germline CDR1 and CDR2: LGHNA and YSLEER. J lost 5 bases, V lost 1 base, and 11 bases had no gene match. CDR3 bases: TGCGCCAGCAGCCAAGGTTATGGCGGGGGTGGCCACGAGCAGTACTTC. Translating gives CASSQGYGGGGHEQYF.

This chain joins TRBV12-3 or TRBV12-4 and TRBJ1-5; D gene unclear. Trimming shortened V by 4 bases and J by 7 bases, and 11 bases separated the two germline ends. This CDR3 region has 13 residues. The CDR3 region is CASSSGMDQPQHF. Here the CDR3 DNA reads TGTGCCAGCAGTTCCGGGATGGACCAGCCCCAGCATTTT.

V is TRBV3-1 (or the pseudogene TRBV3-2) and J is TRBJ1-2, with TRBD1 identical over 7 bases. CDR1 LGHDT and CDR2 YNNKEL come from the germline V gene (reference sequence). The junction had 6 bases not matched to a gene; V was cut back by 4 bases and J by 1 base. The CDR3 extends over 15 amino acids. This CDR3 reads CASSLRDSFNYGYTF. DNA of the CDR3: TGTGCCAGCAGCCTCCGGGACAGTTTTAACTATGGCTACACCTTC.

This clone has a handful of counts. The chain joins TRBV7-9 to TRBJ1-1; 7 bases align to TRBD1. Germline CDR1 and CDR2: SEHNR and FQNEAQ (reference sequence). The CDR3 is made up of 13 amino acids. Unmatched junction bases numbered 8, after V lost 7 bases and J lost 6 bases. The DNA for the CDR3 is TGTGCCAGCACCCGGACAGGTACGGCTGAAGCTTTCTTT. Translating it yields CASTRTGTAEAFF.

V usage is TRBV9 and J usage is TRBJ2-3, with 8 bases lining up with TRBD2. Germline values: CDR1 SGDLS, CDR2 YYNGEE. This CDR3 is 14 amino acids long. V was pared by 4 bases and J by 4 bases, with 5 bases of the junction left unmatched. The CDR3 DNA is TGTGCCAGCAGCCCGAGGACTAGCTCAGATACGCAGTATTTT. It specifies CASSPRTSSDTQYF.

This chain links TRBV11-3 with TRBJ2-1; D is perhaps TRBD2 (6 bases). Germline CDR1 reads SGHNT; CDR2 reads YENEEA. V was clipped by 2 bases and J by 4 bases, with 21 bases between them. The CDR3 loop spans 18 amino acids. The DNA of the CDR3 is TGTGCCAGCAGCTTAAGTGGGGTCTCCGGGAGCCGTTACAATGAGCAGTTCTTC. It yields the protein CASSLSGVSGSRYNEQFF.

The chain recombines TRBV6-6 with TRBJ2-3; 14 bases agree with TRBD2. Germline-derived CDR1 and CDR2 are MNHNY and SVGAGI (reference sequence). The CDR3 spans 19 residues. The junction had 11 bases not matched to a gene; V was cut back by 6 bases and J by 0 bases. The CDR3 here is CASSWTSGRHSTSTDTQYF. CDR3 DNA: TGTGCCAGCAGCTGGACTAGCGGGAGGCACAGCACTAGCACAGATACGCAGTATTTT.

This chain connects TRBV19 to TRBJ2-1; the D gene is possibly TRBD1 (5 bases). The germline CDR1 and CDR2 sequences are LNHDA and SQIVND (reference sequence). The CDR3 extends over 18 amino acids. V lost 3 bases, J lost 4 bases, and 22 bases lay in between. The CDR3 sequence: CASSIGSSRVVGYNEQFF. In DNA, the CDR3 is TGTGCCAGTAGTATCGGATCCAGCAGGGTTGTGGGTTACAATGAGCAGTTCTTC.

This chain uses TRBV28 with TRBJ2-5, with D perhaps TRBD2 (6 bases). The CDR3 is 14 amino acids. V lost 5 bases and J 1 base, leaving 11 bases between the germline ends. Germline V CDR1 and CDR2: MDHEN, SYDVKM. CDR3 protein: CASSPPRGQETQYF. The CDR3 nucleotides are TGTGCCAGCAGTCCCCCGCGGGGCCAAGAGACCCAGTACTTC.

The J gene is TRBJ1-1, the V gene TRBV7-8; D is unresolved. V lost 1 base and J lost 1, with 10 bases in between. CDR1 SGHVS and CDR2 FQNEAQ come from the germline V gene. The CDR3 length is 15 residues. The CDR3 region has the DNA TGTGCCAGCAGCTTAGAGAGATTTACGAACACTGAAGCTTTCTTT. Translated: CASSLERFTNTEAFF.

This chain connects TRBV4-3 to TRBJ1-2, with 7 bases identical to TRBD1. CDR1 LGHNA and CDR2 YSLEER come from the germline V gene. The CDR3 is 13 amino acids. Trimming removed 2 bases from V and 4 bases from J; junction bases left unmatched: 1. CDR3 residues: CASSQHRGYGYTF. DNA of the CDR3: TGCGCCAGCAGCCAACACAGGGGCTATGGCTACACCTTC.